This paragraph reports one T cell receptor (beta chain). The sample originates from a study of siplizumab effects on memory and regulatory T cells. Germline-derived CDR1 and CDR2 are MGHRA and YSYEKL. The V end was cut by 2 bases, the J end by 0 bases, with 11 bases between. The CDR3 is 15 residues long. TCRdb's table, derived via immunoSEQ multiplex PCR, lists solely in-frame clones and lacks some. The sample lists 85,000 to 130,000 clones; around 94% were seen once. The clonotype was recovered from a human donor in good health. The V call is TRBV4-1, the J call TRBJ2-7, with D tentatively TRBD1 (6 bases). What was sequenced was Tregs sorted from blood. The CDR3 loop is CASSQRDKSSYEQYF. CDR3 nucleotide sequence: TGCGCCAGCAGCCAAAGGGACAAGAGCTCCTACGAGCAGTACTTC.